Presented here are 8 T cell receptor beta chains from one specimen sequenced in a study of shared clonotypes between healthy human individuals. Here immunoSEQ multiplex PCR was the method, and the copy in TCRdb shows in-frame clones only, minus some. The sample contains about 1.1 million clones, about 72% of which appear only once. The source material was memory CD4+ T cells from PBMCs. Subset indicated: CD45RA-negative fraction. The source of these receptors is a man aged 18 to 30 in good health. Some clones in this sample may be carry-over from other donors' samples.

The chain carries TRBV5-1 and TRBJ2-5; D is ambiguous. V lost 1 base and J 4 bases, leaving 14 bases between the germline ends. CDR1 is SGHRS and CDR2 is YFSETQ in the germline V gene. The CDR3 has 15 amino acids. In nucleotides, the CDR3 is TGCGCCAGCAGCTTGTTTGGGCCACCTCTAGAGACCCAGTACTTC. It codes for CASSLFGPPLETQYF. Looking up the rest from reference TRBV5-1 and TRBJ2-5 gives the full variable domain: KAGVTQTPRYLIKTRGQQVTLSCSPISGHRSVSWYQQTPGQGLQFLFEYFSETQRNKGNFPGRFSGRQFSNSRSEMNVSTLELGDSALYLCASSLFGPPLETQYFGPGTRLLVL.

The chain joins TRBV28 to TRBJ2-1, with D maybe TRBD2 (6 bases). The V and J ends lost 5 bases and 7 bases respectively, with 18 bases between them. The CDR3 loop spans 15 amino acids. The V gene's germline CDR1 is MDHEN and CDR2 SYDVKM. The CDR3 nucleotides read TGTGCCAGCAGTCCCGCCGGAGGGCGCACGAATGAGCAGTTCTTC. As protein: CASSPAGGRTNEQFF.

The genes are TRBV5-1 and TRBJ2-1; D not resolved. Germline V gives CDR1 SGHRS, CDR2 YFSETQ. The V end lost 7 bases, the J end lost 7 bases, and 15 bases lay between the germline ends. The CDR3 length is 13 residues. This chain's CDR3 is CASFPAGRNEQFF. DNA for the CDR3: TGCGCCAGCTTCCCGGCCGGCCGGAATGAGCAGTTCTTC.

The sample holds one count of this clone. The chain links TRBV4-1 to TRBJ1-4, with a weak D call TRBD1 (5 bases). The CDR3 contains 15 residues. Deletions cut 2 bases from V and 5 bases from J, with 12 bases between. The germline V gene has CDR1 MGHRA and CDR2 YSYEKL. The CDR3 DNA reads as TGCGCCAGCAGCCAACTGGGAGGGGCAAATGAAAAACTGTTTTTT. This translates into CASSQLGGANEKLFF.

V is TRBV5-1 and J is TRBJ1-1, with D perhaps TRBD1 (5 bases). CDR1 SGHRS and CDR2 YFSETQ come from the germline V gene. The CDR3 covers 15 residues. V lost 0 bases and J 1 base, leaving 10 bases between the germline ends. In DNA, the CDR3 is TGCGCCAGCAGCTTGGTTCCGGACACGAACACTGAAGCTTTCTTT. Amino acids: CASSLVPDTNTEAFF. Full variable domain (remainder filled in from reference TRBV5-1 and TRBJ1-1): KAGVTQTPRYLIKTRGQQVTLSCSPISGHRSVSWYQQTPGQGLQFLFEYFSETQRNKGNFPGRFSGRQFSNSRSEMNVSTLELGDSALYLCASSLVPDTNTEAFFGQGTRLTVV.

The V call is TRBV10-3, the J call TRBJ2-4, with D unclear. V dropped 3 bases and J dropped 15 bases, with 18 bases sitting between them. This CDR3 region has 13 residues. CDR1 ENHRY and CDR2 SYGVKD come from the germline V gene. The CDR3 is CAISERAETMRYF. In DNA, the CDR3 is TGTGCCATCAGTGAACGGGCCGAGACAATGCGGTACTTC.

The genes are TRBV7-2 and TRBJ2-5, with 10 nucleotides matching TRBD1. Trimming at V came to 4 bases and at J to 5 bases, leaving 7 bases not matched to a gene. From germline, CDR1 is SGHTA and CDR2 FQGNSA. The CDR3 is 15 amino acids. CDR3 sequence (DNA): TGTGCCAGCAGCTCCGGGGGACAGGGGAGGGAGACCCAGTACTTC. Translation: CASSSGGQGRETQYF.

The genes are TRBV6-6 and TRBJ2-3, with 8 bases aligning to TRBD2. The CDR3 has 16 amino acids. After removal of 3 bases from V and 1 base from J, the junction contained 6 bases not matched to a gene. Per the germline V gene, CDR1 is MNHNY and CDR2 is SVGAGI (reference sequence). The CDR3 DNA is TGTGCCAGCAGTTATGTGTCCGGGAGGGGCACAGATACGCAGTATTTT. Translation: CASSYVSGRGTDTQYF.